Shown below are 3 T cell receptor beta chains from a single sample sequenced in a study of cytomegalovirus exposure and HLA in healthy donors. Researchers ran the PCR with 60 Vbeta and 13 Jbeta primers. TCRdb's table, derived via immunoSEQ multiplex PCR, lists solely in-frame clones and lacks some. The sample carries around 120,000 clones, 75% to 90% recorded once. The source material was PBMCs. The source of these receptors is a man aged 50 to 59 in good health and CMV-seronegative.

The chain combines TRBV25-1 with TRBJ1-2, with D tentatively TRBD1 (6 bases). The CDR3 has 13 residues. The ends were cut back, 6 bases at V and 8 bases at J, with 16 bases in the middle. Germline V lookup: CDR1 MGHDK, CDR2 SYGVNS. CDR3 region: CASSLQGRKGYTF. The CDR3, as DNA: TGTGCCAGCAGCTTACAGGGCAGGAAAGGCTACACCTTC.

V gene TRBV28 combines with J gene TRBJ1-1; 8 bases agree with TRBD1. Germline CDR1 is MDHEN and CDR2 is SYDVKM. The junction had 12 bases not matched to a gene; V was cut back by 5 bases and J by 1 base. The CDR3 is made up of 17 amino acids. The CDR3 sequence: CASSIVQGASQNTEAFF. The CDR3 DNA reads as TGTGCCAGCAGTATAGTCCAGGGGGCGTCTCAGAACACTGAAGCTTTCTTT. Based on the CDR3 plus reference TRBV28 and TRBJ1-1, the full variable domain is DVKVTQSSRYLVKRTGEKVFLECVQDMDHENMFWYRQDPGLGLRLIYFSYDVKMKEKGDIPEGYSVSREKKERFSLILESASTNQTSMYLCASSIVQGASQNTEAFFGQGTRLTVV.

The chain couples TRBV6-5 to TRBJ1-5, with D perhaps TRBD1 (5 bases). The CDR3 sequence is 15 residues long. Trimming shortened V by 6 bases and J by 1 base, and 13 bases separated the two germline ends. From germline, CDR1 is MNHEY and CDR2 SVGAGI. CDR3 in amino acids: CASRPSGMSNQPQHF. CDR3 nucleotides: TGTGCCAGCAGGCCCTCAGGGATGAGCAATCAGCCCCAGCATTTT.